The 20 T cell receptor beta chains listed next were all sequenced from one sample in a study of T cells in Graves' hyperthyroidism and ophthalmopathy. Template material for amplifying TCR beta CDR3 regions consisted of RNA transcripts. The HTBI primer set was used in a first-round RT-PCR of the TCR CDR3. A single record per CDR3 protein comes from TCRdb applying MiXCR to the multiplex PCR reads. Of around 600,000 distinct CDR3 sequences listed, about 14% are singletons. The specimen was blood. These receptors originate from a woman between 50 and 59 years old with Graves' ophthalmopathy.

This clonotype was seen a handful of times. This chain links TRBV6-2 or TRBV6-3 with TRBJ1-1; 9 nucleotides match TRBD1. The CDR3 extends over 12 amino acids. CDR1 is MNHEY and CDR2 is SVGEGT in the germline V gene. V dropped 7 bases and J dropped 7; count of bases not matched to a gene: 4. Here the CDR3 reads CASKRGQGEAFF. CDR3 bases: TGTGCCAGCAAAAGGGGACAGGGTGAAGCTTTCTTT.

In this sample, this clonotype turned up a few times. This chain joins TRBV25-1 and TRBJ1-4, with D perhaps TRBD1 (6 bases). The germline CDR1 and CDR2 sequences are MGHDK and SYGVNS. V was trimmed by 4 bases and J by 8 bases, leaving 17 bases between them. The CDR3 sequence is 15 residues long. The CDR3 DNA follows: TGTGCCAGCAGTGCTCCCGACAGGTTTGACGAAAAACTGTTTTTT. Translated, it gives CASSAPDRFDEKLFF.

This clonotype was picked up a small number of times. The chain employs TRBV20-1 and TRBJ1-5; TRBD1 aligns across 9 bases. V shed 5 bases, J shed 6 bases, and the junction held 5 bases outside the gene matches. Germline CDR1 is DFQATT and CDR2 is SNEGSKA (reference sequence). CDR3 size: 13 residues. CDR3 sequence: CSAADRGSQPQHF. CDR3 in DNA: TGCAGTGCTGCAGACAGGGGGAGTCAGCCCCAGCATTTT.

In this sample, this clonotype turned up many times. The rearrangement links TRBV7-8 to TRBJ1-1; TRBD1 aligns across 8 bases. This CDR3 has 15 amino acids. CDR1 is SGHVS and CDR2 is FQNEAQ in the germline V gene. Trimming removed 0 bases from V and 3 bases from J; junction bases left unmatched: 3. The CDR3 nucleotides are TGTGCCAGCAGCTTAGCGGGACAGGTGTACACTGAAGCTTTCTTT. It translates to CASSLAGQVYTEAFF. Supplemented by reference TRBV7-8 and TRBJ1-1, the full variable domain reads GAGVSQSPRYKVAKRGQDVALRCDPISGHVSLFWYQQALGQGPEFLTYFQNEAQLDKSGLPSDRFFAERPEGSVSTLKIQRTQQEDSAVYLCASSLAGQVYTEAFFGQGTRLTVV.

As for this clonotype: A much larger clonotype is one base distant, so this may be a read error. The chain has TRBV11-2 and TRBJ2-2, with 10 bases aligning to TRBD2. Germline CDR1 and CDR2: SGHAT and FQNNGV. The CDR3 covers 16 residues. This CDR3 is CTSSLRLAGDTGELFF. DNA for the CDR3: TGTACCAGCAGCTTAAGGCTAGCGGGAGACACCGGGGAGCTGTTTTTT.

This clonotype was seen many times. This chain connects TRBV7-2 to TRBJ2-7, with 9 bases that match TRBD2. The J segment lost 2 bases and the V segment lost 5 bases, leaving 10 bases of the junction unmatched. The CDR3 spans 16 residues. Germline lookup yields CDR1 SGHTA and CDR2 FQGNSA. CDR3 sequence: CASSLELAGGTYEQYF. The DNA of the CDR3 is TGTGCCAGCAGCCTAGAGTTGGCGGGAGGGACCTACGAGCAGTACTTC.

In its sample, this clonotype was seen many times. J is TRBJ2-7 and V is TRBV7-9; TRBD2 agrees at 8 bases. The J segment lost 6 bases and the V segment lost 7 bases, leaving 14 bases of the junction unmatched. Germline CDR1 and CDR2: SEHNR and FQNEAQ (reference sequence). CDR3 length equals 15 residues. This CDR3 reads CASTPEREGRSEQYF. Here the CDR3 DNA reads TGTGCCAGCACCCCCGAACGGGAGGGCCGTAGCGAGCAGTACTTC.

This clonotype was counted many times. The chain is built from TRBV6-2 or TRBV6-3 and TRBJ1-5; D uncertain. Germline CDR1 is MNHEY and CDR2 is SVGEGT. The CDR3 is 14 residues long. Deletions cut 2 bases from V and 1 base from J, with 6 bases between. This CDR3 reads CASSYGQSNQPQHF. DNA for the CDR3: TGTGCCAGCAGTTACGGGCAGAGCAATCAGCCCCAGCATTTT.

This clonotype was observed many times. J is TRBJ2-1 and V is TRBV6-2 or TRBV6-3; possibly TRBD1 for D (6 bases). The CDR3 is 14 residues long. V dropped 6 bases and J dropped 4 bases, with 13 bases sitting between them. Germline values: CDR1 MNHEY, CDR2 SVGEGT. CDR3: CASREGTPYNEQFF. DNA for the CDR3: TGTGCCAGCAGAGAAGGGACACCTTACAATGAGCAGTTCTTC.

The rearrangement uses TRBV28 and TRBJ2-2, with 8 nucleotides matching TRBD2. Germline loops: CDR1 MDHEN, CDR2 SYDVKM. V was clipped by 11 bases and J by 7 bases; unmatched bases: 6. This CDR3 region has 12 residues. CDR3 in amino acids: CASRGGVGELFF. As DNA, the CDR3 is TGTGCCTCCCGGGGGGGTGTCGGGGAGCTGTTTTTT.

V and J are TRBV5-6 and TRBJ2-7; D could derive from TRBD1 or TRBD2 (5 bases each). This CDR3 has 13 residues. Per germline, CDR1 SGHDT and CDR2 YYEEEE. The V end lost 3 bases, the J end lost 6 bases, and 13 bases lay between the germline ends. This CDR3 is CASSYTPGGEQYF. CDR3 coding DNA: TGTGCCAGCAGCTATACACCTGGGGGCGAGCAGTACTTC.

The sample holds a few counts of this clonotype. The chain combines TRBV24-1 with TRBJ2-2, with no clear D. The CDR3 contains 14 residues. The germline V and J ends were trimmed by 5 bases and 5 bases, with 11 bases remaining between them. Germline CDR1 KGHDR, CDR2 SFDVKD. CDR3 bases: TGTGCCACCAGTGCAGTGGATAGAACCGGGGAGCTGTTTTTT. This translates into CATSAVDRTGELFF.

Ten or more counts support this clonotype. The chain has TRBV5-1 and TRBJ2-5; 7 bases align to TRBD1. This CDR3 region has 15 residues. The V gene's germline CDR1 is SGHRS and CDR2 YFSETQ. Germline trimming cut 4 bases from V and 2 bases from J; bases unmatched to any gene: 8. The CDR3 reads CASSLSTGPQETQYF. The CDR3 DNA reads as TGCGCCAGCAGCCTATCGACAGGGCCACAAGAGACCCAGTACTTC.

This clonotype turned up a few times. This chain uses TRBV13 with TRBJ2-5; the D gene is possibly TRBD1 (7 bases). This CDR3 is built from 16 residues. Germline V gene data show CDR1 as PRHDT and CDR2 as FYEKMQ (reference sequence). The germline V and J ends were trimmed by 1 base and 5 bases, with 17 bases remaining between them. CDR3 coding DNA: TGTGCCAGCAGCTTAGTTAGCGGACCAGGGGGGGAGACCCAGTACTTC. It is translated as CASSLVSGPGGETQYF.

The rearrangement uses TRBV7-9 and TRBJ1-2; D unresolved. V gave up 1 base and J gave up 8 bases, with 14 bases separating them. The germline V gene has CDR1 SEHNR and CDR2 FQNEAQ (reference sequence). The length of the CDR3 is 14 residues. For the CDR3, the DNA is TGTGCCAGCAGCTTAGGATGGGAGTCCGGGGGCTACACCTTC. It yields the protein CASSLGWESGGYTF.

This clonotype showed up many times. The V call is TRBV3-1, the J call TRBJ2-7, with 8 bases identical to TRBD1. J lost 4 bases, V lost 1 base, and 6 bases had no gene match. This CDR3 region has 15 residues. Germline-derived CDR1 and CDR2 are LGHDT and YNNKEL (reference sequence). The CDR3 DNA sequence: TGTGCCAGCAGCCAAGCGACAGGGGTTGGGTACGAGCAGTACTTC. It translates to CASSQATGVGYEQYF.

At least ten counts were recorded for this clonotype. The chain uses TRBV7-9 and TRBJ2-1; 11 bases align to TRBD2. From germline, CDR1 is SEHNR and CDR2 FQNEAQ (reference sequence). The CDR3 is 17 amino acids. The V and J ends lost 5 bases and 6 bases, in that order; junction bases with no gene match: 12. CDR3 coding DNA: TGTGCCAGCAGCCCCCCTCCTCTTAGCGGGAGGGTCAATGAGCAGTTCTTC. This encodes CASSPPPLSGRVNEQFF.

For this clonotype: One base away lies a much larger clone, so this may be a sequencing read error. This chain joins TRBV18 and TRBJ1-2; tentatively, D is TRBD1 (5 bases). The length of the CDR3 is 16 residues. The V end was cut by 6 bases, the J end by 4 bases, with 21 bases between. Germline CDR1 is KGHSH and CDR2 is LQKENI. The CDR3, as DNA: TGTGCCAGCTCTGCCCGGGACCGAGGCGTATTCTATGGCTACACCTTC. Protein: CASSARDRGVFYGYTF.

This clonotype was counted ten times or more. The rearrangement links TRBV5-5 to TRBJ1-5, with 7 bases aligning to TRBD1. The CDR3 has 15 residues. V shed 2 bases and J 4 bases; nucleotides not matched to a gene: 6. Germline V gene data show CDR1 as SGHKS and CDR2 as YYEKEE (reference sequence). The DNA for the CDR3 is TGTGCCAGCAGCTTATATGGGACAGAAAATCAGCCCCAGCATTTT. Its translation is CASSLYGTENQPQHF.

This clonotype appeared a few times. The chain joins TRBV29-1 to TRBJ1-1; possible D gene TRBD1, 6 bases. Germline CDR1 is SQVTM and CDR2 is ANQGSEA. The CDR3 has 17 amino acids. V lost 6 bases to trimming and J lost 4 bases, with 27 bases between them. The CDR3 bases are TGCAGCGTGATGATACTACAGGGTTTGGGGAAGGGCACTGAAGCTTTCTTT. Its protein product is CSVMILQGLGKGTEAFF. Full variable domain (outside the CDR3, taken from reference TRBV29-1 and TRBJ1-1): SAVISQKPSRDICQRGTSLTIQCQVDSQVTMMFWYRQQPGQSLTLIATANQGSEATYESGFVIDKFPISRPNLTFSTLTVSNMSPEDSSIYLCSVMILQGLGKGTEAFFGQGTRLTVV.